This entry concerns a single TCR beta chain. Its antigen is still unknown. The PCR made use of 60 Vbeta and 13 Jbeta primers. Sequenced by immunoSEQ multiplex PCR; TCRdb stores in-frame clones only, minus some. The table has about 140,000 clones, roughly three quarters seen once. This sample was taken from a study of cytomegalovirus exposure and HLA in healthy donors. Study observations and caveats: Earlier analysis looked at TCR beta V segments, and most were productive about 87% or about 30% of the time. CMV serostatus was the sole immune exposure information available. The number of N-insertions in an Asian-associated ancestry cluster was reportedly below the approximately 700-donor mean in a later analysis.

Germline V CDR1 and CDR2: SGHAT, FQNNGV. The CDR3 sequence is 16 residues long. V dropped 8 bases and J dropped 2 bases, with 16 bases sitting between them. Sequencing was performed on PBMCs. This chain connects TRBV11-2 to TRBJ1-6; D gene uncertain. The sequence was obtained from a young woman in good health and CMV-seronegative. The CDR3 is CASFDGLWPYNSPLHF. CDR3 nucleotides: TGTGCCAGCTTTGACGGACTGTGGCCCTATAATTCACCCCTCCACTTT.